This paragraph covers one TCR beta chain sequence. The data were taken from a study of blood T cell repertoires in COVID-19. Study-level information: There were acute and convalescent COVID-19 samples, and they came from the United States, Italy and Spain.

The CDR3 has 14 residues. The J segment lost 1 base and the V segment lost 4 bases, leaving 3 bases of the junction unmatched. Germline V gene lookup returns CDR1 LNHDA and CDR2 SQIVND (reference sequence). Per the authors' pipeline: Estimates of nucleated cell counts were drawn from the amplification of reference gene primers. The data were produced by immunoSEQ multiplex PCR, yet TCRdb's version contains in-frame clones alone and is incomplete. V, J and clone size reflect that table, while D and trimming were determined from the DNA. The table has 150,000 to 200,000 clones, 70% to 90% seen once. The receptor was derived from a man in his forties with active or convalescent COVID-19. The chain recombines TRBV19 with TRBJ2-7, with 8 positions matching TRBD1. Specimen: peripheral blood. The CDR3 region is CASSRDRNSYEQYF. CDR3 coding DNA: TGTGCCAGTAGTAGGGACAGGAATTCCTACGAGCAGTACTTC.